This TCR beta chain comes out of a study of shared clonotypes between healthy human individuals. In the case of this clone: What it binds is unknown.

All donors were Caucasian adults living in Nashville, Tennessee. The J segment lost 9 bases and the V segment lost 2 bases, leaving 12 bases of the junction unmatched. In germline, CDR1 is SGHTS, CDR2 YDEGEE. The CDR3 sequence is 15 residues long. Data came from immunoSEQ multiplex PCR; TCRdb stores just in-frame clones and leaves some out. The top ten hold about 1.5% of the sample, which has about 1 million clones, 70% to 80% seen once. Whole-study results and caveats: Genetic and exposure-history diversity was limited by the small donor number. Among four donors, about 5% of naive CD4 clonotypes were found in common. Collection of samples was limited to blood; tissue repertoires likely differ.

The sequencing sample was made of memory CD4+ T cells sorted from blood. Specified subset: CD45RA-negative fraction. This chain connects TRBV5-8 to TRBJ2-7; the match to TRBD1 covers 9 bases. This sequence was found in a man aged 18 to 29 in good health. CDR3 sequence reads: CASSFTGTGKQGQYF. The CDR3 DNA reads TGTGCCAGCAGCTTCACCGGGACAGGGAAGCAGGGGCAGTACTTC.